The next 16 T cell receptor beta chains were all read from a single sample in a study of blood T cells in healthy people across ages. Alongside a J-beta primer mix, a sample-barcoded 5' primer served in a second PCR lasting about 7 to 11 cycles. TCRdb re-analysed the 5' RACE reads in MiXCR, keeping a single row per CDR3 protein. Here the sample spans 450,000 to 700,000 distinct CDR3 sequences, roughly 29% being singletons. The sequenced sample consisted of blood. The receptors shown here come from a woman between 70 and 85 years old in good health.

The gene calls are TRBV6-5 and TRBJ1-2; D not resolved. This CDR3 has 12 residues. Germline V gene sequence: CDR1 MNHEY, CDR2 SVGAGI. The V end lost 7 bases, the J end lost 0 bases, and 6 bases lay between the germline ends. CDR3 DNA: TGTGCCAGCAAGGATACTAACTATGGCTACACCTTC. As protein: CASKDTNYGYTF.

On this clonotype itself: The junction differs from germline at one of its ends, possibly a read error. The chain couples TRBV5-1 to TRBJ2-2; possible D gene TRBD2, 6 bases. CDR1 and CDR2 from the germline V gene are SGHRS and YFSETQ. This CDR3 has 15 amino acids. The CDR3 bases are TGCGCCCGCAGTACGCTGGGGGGGAACACCGGGGAGCTGTTTTTT. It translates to CARSTLGGNTGELFF.

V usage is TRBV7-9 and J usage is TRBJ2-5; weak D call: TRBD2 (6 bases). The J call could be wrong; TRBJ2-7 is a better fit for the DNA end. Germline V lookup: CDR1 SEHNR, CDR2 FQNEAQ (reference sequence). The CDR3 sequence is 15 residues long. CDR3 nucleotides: TGTGCCAGCAGCCCCCGCGGAGGGGACGGCTACGAGCAGTACTTC. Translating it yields CASSPRGGDGYEQYF.

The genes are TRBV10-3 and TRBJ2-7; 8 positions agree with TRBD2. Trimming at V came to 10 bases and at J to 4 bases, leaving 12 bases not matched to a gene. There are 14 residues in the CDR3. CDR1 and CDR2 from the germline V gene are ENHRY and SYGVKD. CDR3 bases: TGTGCCAGCCTTGCTCGGGAGGGTGGATACGAGCAGTACTTC. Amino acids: CASLAREGGYEQYF.

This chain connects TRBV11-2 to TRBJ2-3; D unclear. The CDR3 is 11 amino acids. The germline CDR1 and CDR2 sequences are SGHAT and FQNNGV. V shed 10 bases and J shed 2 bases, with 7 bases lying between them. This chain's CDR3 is CATTATDTQYF. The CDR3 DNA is TGTGCCACCACTGCCACAGATACGCAGTATTTT. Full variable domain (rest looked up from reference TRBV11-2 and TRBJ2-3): EAGVAQSPRYKIIEKRQSVAFWCNPISGHATLYWYQQILGQGPKLLIQFQNNGVVDDSQLPKDRFSAERLKGVDSTLKIQPAKLEDSAVYLCATTATDTQYFGPGTRLTVL.

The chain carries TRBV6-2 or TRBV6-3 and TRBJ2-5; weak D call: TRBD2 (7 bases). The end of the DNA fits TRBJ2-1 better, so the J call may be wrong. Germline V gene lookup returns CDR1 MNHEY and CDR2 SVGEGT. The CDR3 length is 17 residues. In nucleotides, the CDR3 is TGTGCCAGCAGTTACAAAATTGGAGGGGGGGATTACAATGAGCAGTTCTTC. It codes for CASSYKIGGGDYNEQFF.

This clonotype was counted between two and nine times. The CDR3 protein is CASSQGRGANNEQFF. The CDR3 DNA is TGTGCCAGCAGCCAAGGGCGCGGGGCGAACAATGAGCAGTTCTTC. V usage is TRBV3-1 and J usage is TRBJ2-1; D possibly corresponds to TRBD2 (6 bases). Trimming shortened V by 1 base and J by 5 bases, and 12 bases separated the two germline ends. In germline, CDR1 is LGHDT, CDR2 YNNKEL (reference sequence). The CDR3 contains 15 residues.

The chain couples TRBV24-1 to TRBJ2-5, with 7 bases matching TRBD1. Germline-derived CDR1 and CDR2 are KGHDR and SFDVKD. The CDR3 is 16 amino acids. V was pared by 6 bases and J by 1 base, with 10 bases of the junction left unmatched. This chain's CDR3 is CATSSRAGGSQETQYF. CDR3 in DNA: TGTGCCACCAGTTCCCGGGCAGGGGGAAGCCAAGAGACCCAGTACTTC.

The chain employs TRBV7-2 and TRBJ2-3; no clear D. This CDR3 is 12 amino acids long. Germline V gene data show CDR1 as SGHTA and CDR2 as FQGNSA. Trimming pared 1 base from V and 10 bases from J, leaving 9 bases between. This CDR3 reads CASSLGPTAQYF. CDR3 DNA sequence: TGTGCCAGCAGCTTAGGTCCCACCGCGCAGTATTTT.

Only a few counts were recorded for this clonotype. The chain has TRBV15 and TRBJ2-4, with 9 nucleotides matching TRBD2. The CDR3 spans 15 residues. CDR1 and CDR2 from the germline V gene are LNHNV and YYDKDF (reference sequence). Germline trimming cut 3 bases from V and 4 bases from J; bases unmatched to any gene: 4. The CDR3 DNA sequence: TGTGCCACCAGCAGCCTAGCGGGGCTTAAAAACATTCAGTACTTC. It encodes CATSSLAGLKNIQYF.

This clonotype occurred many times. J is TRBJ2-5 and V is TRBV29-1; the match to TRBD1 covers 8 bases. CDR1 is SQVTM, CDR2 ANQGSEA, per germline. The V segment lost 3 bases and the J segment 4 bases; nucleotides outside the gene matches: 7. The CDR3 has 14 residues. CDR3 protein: CSVEATGARETQYF. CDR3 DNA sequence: TGCAGCGTTGAGGCGACAGGGGCGCGAGAGACCCAGTACTTC.

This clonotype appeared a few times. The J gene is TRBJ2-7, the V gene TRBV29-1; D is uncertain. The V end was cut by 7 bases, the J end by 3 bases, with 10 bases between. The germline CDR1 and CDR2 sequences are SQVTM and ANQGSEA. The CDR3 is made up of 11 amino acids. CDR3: CSGEQDYEQYF. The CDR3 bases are TGCAGCGGCGAGCAGGACTACGAGCAGTACTTC.

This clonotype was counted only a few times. Here the CDR3 DNA reads TGCGCCAGCAGCGGTGGGGACAGGGATTCCTCCGGCTACACCTTC. It translates to CASSGGDRDSSGYTF. The V gene is TRBV5-1, the J gene TRBJ1-2; 9 nucleotides match TRBD1. The germline CDR1 and CDR2 sequences are SGHRS and YFSETQ. V shed 4 bases, J shed 8 bases, and the junction held 12 bases outside the gene matches. This CDR3 is built from 15 residues. Complete variable domain (other parts from reference TRBV5-1 and TRBJ1-2): KAGVTQTPRYLIKTRGQQVTLSCSPISGHRSVSWYQQTPGQGLQFLFEYFSETQRNKGNFPGRFSGRQFSNSRSEMNVSTLELGDSALYLCASSGGDRDSSGYTFGSGTRLTVV.

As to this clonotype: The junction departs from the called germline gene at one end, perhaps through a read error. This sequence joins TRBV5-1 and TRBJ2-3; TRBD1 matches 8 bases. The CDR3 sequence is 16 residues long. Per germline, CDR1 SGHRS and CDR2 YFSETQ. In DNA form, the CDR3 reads TGCGCCAGCAGCTTACCAGGGGGCCCCAGCACAGATGCGCAGTATTTT. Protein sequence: CASSLPGGPSTDAQYF.

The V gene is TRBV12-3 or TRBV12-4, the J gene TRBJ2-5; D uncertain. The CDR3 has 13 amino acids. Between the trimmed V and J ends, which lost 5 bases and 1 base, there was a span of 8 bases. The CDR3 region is CASSKFPQETQYF. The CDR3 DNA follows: TGTGCCAGCAGTAAATTTCCCCAAGAGACCCAGTACTTC.

The CDR3 region is CASSLNRRGMGTDTQYF. CDR3 DNA: TGTGCCAGCAGCTTGAATCGTCGGGGGATGGGCACAGATACGCAGTATTTT. The genes are TRBV5-4 and TRBJ2-3; the D gene is possibly TRBD2 (6 bases). In germline, CDR1 is SGHNT, CDR2 YYREEE (reference sequence). Trimming left V 1 base short and J 1 base short, with 16 bases between. CDR3 length: 17 amino acids.